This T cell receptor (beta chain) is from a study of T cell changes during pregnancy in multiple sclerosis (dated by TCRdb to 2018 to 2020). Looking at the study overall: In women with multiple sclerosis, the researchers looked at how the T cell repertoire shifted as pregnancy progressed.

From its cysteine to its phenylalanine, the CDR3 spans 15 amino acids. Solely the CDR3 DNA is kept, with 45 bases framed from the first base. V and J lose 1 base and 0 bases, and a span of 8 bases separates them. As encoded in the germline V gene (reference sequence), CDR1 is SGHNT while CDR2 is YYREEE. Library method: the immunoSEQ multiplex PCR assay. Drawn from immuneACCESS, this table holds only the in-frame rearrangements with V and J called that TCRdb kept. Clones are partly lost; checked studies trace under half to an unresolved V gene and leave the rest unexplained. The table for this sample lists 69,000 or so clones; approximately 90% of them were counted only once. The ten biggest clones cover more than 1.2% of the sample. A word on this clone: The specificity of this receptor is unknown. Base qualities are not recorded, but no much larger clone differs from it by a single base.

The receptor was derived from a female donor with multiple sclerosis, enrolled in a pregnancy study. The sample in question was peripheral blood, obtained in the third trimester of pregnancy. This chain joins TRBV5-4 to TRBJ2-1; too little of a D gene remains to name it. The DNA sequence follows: TGTGCCAGCAGCTTGTTAAGCCCCTCCTACAATGAGCAGTTCTTC. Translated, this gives CASSLLSPSYNEQFF. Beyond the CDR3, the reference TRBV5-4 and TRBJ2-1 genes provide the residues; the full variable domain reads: ETGVTQSPTHLIKTRGQQVTLRCSSQSGHNTVSWYQQALGQGPQFIFQYYREEENGRGNFPPRFSGLQFPNYSSELNVNALELDDSALYLCASSLLSPSYNEQFFGPGTRLTVL.